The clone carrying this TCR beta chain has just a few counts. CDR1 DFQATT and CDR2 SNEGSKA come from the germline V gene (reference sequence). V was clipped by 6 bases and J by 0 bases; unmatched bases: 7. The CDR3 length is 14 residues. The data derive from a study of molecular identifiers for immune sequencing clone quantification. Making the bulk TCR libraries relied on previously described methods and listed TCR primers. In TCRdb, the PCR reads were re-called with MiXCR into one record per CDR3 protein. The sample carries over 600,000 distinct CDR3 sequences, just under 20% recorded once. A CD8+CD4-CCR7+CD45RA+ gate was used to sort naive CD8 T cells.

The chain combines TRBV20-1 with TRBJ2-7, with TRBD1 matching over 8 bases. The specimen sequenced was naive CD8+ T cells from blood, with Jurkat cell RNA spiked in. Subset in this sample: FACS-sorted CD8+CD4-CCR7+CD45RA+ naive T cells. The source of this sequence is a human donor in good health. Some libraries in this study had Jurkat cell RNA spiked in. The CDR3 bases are TGCAGTGCCATGGGACAGGAGAACTCCTACGAGCAGTACTTC. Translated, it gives CSAMGQENSYEQYF.